Presented here are 25 T cell receptor beta chains from one specimen sequenced in a study of T cell changes during pregnancy in multiple sclerosis. The protocol was immunoSEQ multiplex PCR, while the TCRdb copy is restricted to in-frame clones and leaves out a portion. The sample lists 40,000 to 60,000 clones, roughly 94% occurring once. Sample: CD4+ T cells from peripheral blood mononuclear cells, taken in the third trimester of pregnancy. These receptors originate from a female donor with multiple sclerosis, enrolled in a pregnancy study.

This chain connects TRBV28 to TRBJ2-1; 8 bases fit TRBD1. CDR3 size: 17 residues. J was trimmed by 8 bases and V by 6 bases; bases with no gene match: 18. The V gene's germline CDR1 is MDHEN and CDR2 SYDVKM. The CDR3, as DNA: TGTGCCAGCAGCCCCGTTCCACAGGGGGTGAGGCACCATGAGCAGTTCTTC. Amino acid sequence: CASSPVPQGVRHHEQFF. Looking up the rest from reference TRBV28 and TRBJ2-1 gives the full variable domain: DVKVTQSSRYLVKRTGEKVFLECVQDMDHENMFWYRQDPGLGLRLIYFSYDVKMKEKGDIPEGYSVSREKKERFSLILESASTNQTSMYLCASSPVPQGVRHHEQFFGPGTRLTVL.

This clone was seen just once. The CDR3 region is CASTPRTNSPLHF. The DNA of the CDR3 is TGTGCCAGCACCCCGCGAACCAATTCACCCCTCCACTTT. The chain has TRBV27 and TRBJ1-6; D unresolved. Per germline, CDR1 MNHEY and CDR2 SMNVEV (reference sequence). There are 13 residues in the CDR3. Trimming removed 7 bases from V and 7 bases from J, with 11 bases in between.

The chain joins TRBV7-2 to TRBJ1-4; the match to TRBD1 covers 7 bases. The CDR3 is 15 residues long. Germline trimming cut 4 bases from V and 0 bases from J; bases unmatched to any gene: 2. Germline-derived CDR1 and CDR2 are SGHTA and FQGNSA. The CDR3 DNA is TGTGCCAGCAGCTCTGGACAGGCAACTAATGAAAAACTGTTTTTT. Translated: CASSSGQATNEKLFF.

The chain uses TRBV1 and TRBJ2-1; TRBD2, the D gene given by the table, was not confirmed from the DNA. TRBV1 is a known pseudogene. CDR3 length equals 17 residues. The CDR3 nucleotides read TGCACCAGCAGCCAAGATCAGCAGCGGGAGAACGACAATGAGCAGTTCTTC. Amino acids: CTSSQDQQRENDNEQFF.

The chain couples TRBV11-1 to TRBJ2-1, with D hard to call. Deletions cut 1 base from V and 0 bases from J, with 7 bases between. The CDR3 covers 15 residues. Germline V gene data show CDR1 as SGHAT and CDR2 as FQDESV (reference sequence). This CDR3 reads CASSLVAASYNEQFF. CDR3 bases: TGTGCCAGCAGCTTAGTGGCCGCCTCCTACAATGAGCAGTTCTTC.

This rearrangement joins TRBV28 to TRBJ1-1; 7 positions agree with TRBD1. This CDR3 spans 11 amino acids. The V gene's germline CDR1 is MDHEN and CDR2 SYDVKM. Losses at the gene ends were 5 bases for V and 8 bases for J; bases not matched to a gene: 2. CDR3 nucleotide sequence: TGTGCCAGCAGTAACAGGGGAGAAGCTTTCTTT. This codes for CASSNRGEAFF.

The rearrangement joins TRBV6-6 to TRBJ1-1; 7 bases agree with TRBD1. Germline V CDR1 and CDR2: MNHNY, SVGAGI (reference sequence). V trimming: 6 bases; J trimming: 4 bases; junction bases outside the gene matches: 11. The CDR3 loop spans 15 amino acids. DNA of the CDR3: TGTGCCAGCAGACACCGACAGGGCTCCGGCACTGAAGCTTTCTTT. Translated, it gives CASRHRQGSGTEAFF.

The chain has TRBV19 and TRBJ2-4; D gene ambiguous. The CDR3 is 14 residues long. Germline V gene data show CDR1 as LNHDA and CDR2 as SQIVND (reference sequence). V was shortened by 5 bases and J by 3 bases, with 11 bases between the two germline ends. The CDR3 sequence is CASSPTVGKNIQYF. The DNA of the CDR3 is TGTGCCAGTAGTCCCACAGTTGGCAAAAACATTCAGTACTTC.

The chain couples TRBV19 to TRBJ2-2, with D perhaps matching TRBD1 (7 bases). In germline, CDR1 is LNHDA, CDR2 SQIVND (reference sequence). With 6 bases removed from V and 3 bases from J, the gap between germline ends came to 11 bases. The CDR3 covers 14 residues. The DNA for the CDR3 is TGTGCCAGTAGGGGGGGACAGTACACCGGGGAGCTGTTTTTT. Amino acids: CASRGGQYTGELFF. The complete variable domain, with remaining parts taken from reference TRBV19 and TRBJ2-2, reads DGGITQSPKYLFRKEGQNVTLSCEQNLNHDAMYWYRQDPGQGLRLIYYSQIVNDFQKGDIAEGYSVSREKKESFPLTVTSAQKNPTAFYLCASRGGQYTGELFFGEGSRLTVL.

The chain uses TRBV4-3 and TRBJ1-4; D is perhaps TRBD1 (6 bases). The CDR3 totals 16 residues. Trimming took 3 bases from V and 0 from J, leaving 11 bases between them. Germline V gene lookup returns CDR1 LGHNA and CDR2 YSLEER. The CDR3 loop is CASSQVRTATNEKLFF. In DNA, the CDR3 is TGCGCCAGCAGCCAGGTACGGACAGCAACTAATGAAAAACTGTTTTTT.

The rearrangement joins TRBV7-7 to TRBJ2-5; TRBD1 might be the D (7 bases). The V end lost 1 base, the J end lost 3 bases, and 12 bases lay between the germline ends. CDR1 and CDR2 (germline): SSHAT, FNYEAQ (reference sequence). The CDR3 has 15 residues. The CDR3 region is CASSLGGDSKETQYF. In DNA form, the CDR3 reads TGTGCCAGCAGCTTAGGGGGGGACAGTAAAGAGACCCAGTACTTC.

The V and J genes are TRBV9 and TRBJ1-2, with D perhaps matching TRBD1 (6 bases). This CDR3 contains 15 residues. Trimming cost V 4 bases and J 1 base, with 14 bases left between them. CDR1 and CDR2 from the germline V gene are SGDLS and YYNGEE. This chain's CDR3 is CASSLYRERNYGYTF. CDR3 DNA sequence: TGTGCCAGCAGCCTTTACAGGGAGCGTAACTATGGCTACACCTTC.

This chain links TRBV29-1 with TRBJ1-1; D might be TRBD1 (5 bases). From germline, CDR1 is SQVTM and CDR2 ANQGSEA. This CDR3 has 13 amino acids. Trimming cost V 5 bases and J 2 bases, with 12 bases left between them. Written as DNA, the CDR3 is TGCAGCGTTTCGGGCAGGGCAAACACTGAAGCTTTCTTT. This translates into CSVSGRANTEAFF.

The V and J genes are TRBV28 and TRBJ1-2, with TRBD1 as a possible D gene (5 bases). Looked up from germline, CDR1 is MDHEN and CDR2 is SYDVKM. This CDR3 is 12 amino acids long. V was cut by 3 bases and J by 8 bases, with 10 bases left in between. The CDR3 reads CASSLGLRGYTF. For the CDR3, the DNA is TGTGCCAGCAGTTTGGGGCTTCGCGGCTACACCTTC.

The chain combines TRBV5-1 with TRBJ2-1; 11 positions agree with TRBD2. Germline V gene sequence: CDR1 SGHRS, CDR2 YFSETQ. The J segment lost 7 bases and the V segment lost 4 bases, leaving 10 bases of the junction unmatched. The CDR3 sequence is 16 residues long. CDR3: CASSAGTSGGRNEQFF. The CDR3 nucleotides are TGCGCCAGCAGCGCCGGAACTAGCGGGGGTAGGAATGAGCAGTTCTTC.

CDR3 loop: CASSQQGTGGAQYF. The DNA of the CDR3 is TGCGCCAGCAGCCAACAGGGGACAGGTGGGGCCCAGTACTTC. The chain combines TRBV4-1 with TRBJ2-5, with 8 bases lining up with TRBD1. There are 14 residues in the CDR3. CDR1 is MGHRA and CDR2 is YSYEKL in the germline V gene. The V segment lost 2 bases and the J segment 9 bases; nucleotides outside the gene matches: 8.

J is TRBJ2-7 and V is TRBV7-9; possibly TRBD1 for D (5 bases). Germline loops: CDR1 SEHNR, CDR2 FQNEAQ (reference sequence). Between the trimmed V and J ends, which lost 4 bases and 1 base, there was a span of 11 bases. The CDR3 is 14 amino acids. The CDR3: CASSYGHLSYEQYF. The DNA for the CDR3 is TGTGCCAGCAGCTACGGACACTTATCCTACGAGCAGTACTTC.

The chain joins TRBV21-1 to TRBJ2-1; TRBD2, the table's D call, was not compared with the DNA. TRBV21-1 is termed a pseudogene. The CDR3 has 15 residues. The CDR3 loop is CASSKAEAGSNEQFF. The DNA for the CDR3 is TGTGCCAGCAGCAAAGCGGAAGCGGGGTCCAATGAGCAGTTCTTC.

The chain joins TRBV5-1 to TRBJ2-1; tentative D call: TRBD1 (7 bases). The V gene lost 2 bases and the J gene lost 5 bases, with 11 bases spanning the gap. Germline lookup yields CDR1 SGHRS and CDR2 YFSETQ. The CDR3 is 14 amino acids. The CDR3, as DNA: TGCGCCAGCAGCTTAGGGGGGACAGACAATGAGCAGTTCTTC. Protein: CASSLGGTDNEQFF.

This rearrangement joins TRBV14 to TRBJ2-6; 8 bases are shared with TRBD1. CDR3 length: 15 residues. CDR1 and CDR2 (germline): SGHDN, FVKESK. The V and J ends lost 6 bases and 2 bases, in that order; junction bases with no gene match: 3. CDR3 amino acids: CASSLQGAGANVLTF. CDR3 coding DNA: TGTGCCAGCAGTTTACAGGGGGCTGGGGCCAACGTCCTGACTTTC.

The chain recombines TRBV15 with TRBJ2-5; 8 bases align to TRBD1. Trimming at V came to 4 bases and at J to 2 bases, leaving 6 bases not matched to a gene. Germline lookup yields CDR1 LNHNV and CDR2 YYDKDF (reference sequence). The CDR3 consists of 15 residues. The CDR3 here is CATSTGDRGQETQYF. In DNA, the CDR3 is TGTGCCACCAGCACCGGAGACAGGGGACAAGAGACCCAGTACTTC.

The chain joins TRBV4-3 to TRBJ1-2, with 10 bases matching TRBD1. The J segment lost 4 bases and the V segment lost 3 bases, leaving 5 bases of the junction unmatched. Germline-derived CDR1 and CDR2 are LGHNA and YSLEER. This CDR3 region has 15 residues. CDR3: CASSQTGGGGYGYTF. The CDR3 bases are TGCGCCAGCAGCCAGACAGGGGGCGGGGGCTATGGCTACACCTTC.

The chain links TRBV5-1 to TRBJ1-1; the match to TRBD1 covers 8 bases. Germline lookup yields CDR1 SGHRS and CDR2 YFSETQ. Trimming at V came to 3 bases and at J to 10 bases, leaving 2 bases not matched to a gene. This CDR3 comprises 11 residues. The DNA for the CDR3 is TGCGCCAGCAGCTCCGGACAGGGAGCTTTCTTT. Protein sequence: CASSSGQGAFF.

V usage is TRBV7-9 and J usage is TRBJ1-2; D gene uncertain. Trimming removed 0 bases from V and 6 bases from J, with 11 bases in between. Looked up from germline, CDR1 is SEHNR and CDR2 is FQNEAQ (reference sequence). CDR3 length: 14 amino acids. The CDR3 DNA reads TGTGCCAGCAGCTTAGCGCTGGCCTCAAATGGCTACACCTTC. Translation gives CASSLALASNGYTF.

This clone was observed a few times. V is TRBV18 and J is TRBJ1-4; 12 bases map to TRBD1. After removal of 4 bases from V and 8 bases from J, the junction contained 2 bases not matched to a gene. Germline CDR1 KGHSH, CDR2 LQKENI. There are 14 residues in the CDR3. CDR3 loop: CASSLGTGGEKLFF. The DNA for the CDR3 is TGTGCCAGCTCACTAGGGACAGGGGGCGAAAAACTGTTTTTT. The whole variable domain, filled in from reference TRBV18 and TRBJ1-4, reads NAGVMQNPRHLVRRRGQEARLRCSPMKGHSHVYWYRQLPEEGLKFMVYLQKENIIDESGMPKERFSAEFPKEGPSILRIQQVVRGDSAAYFCASSLGTGGEKLFFGSGTQLSVL.